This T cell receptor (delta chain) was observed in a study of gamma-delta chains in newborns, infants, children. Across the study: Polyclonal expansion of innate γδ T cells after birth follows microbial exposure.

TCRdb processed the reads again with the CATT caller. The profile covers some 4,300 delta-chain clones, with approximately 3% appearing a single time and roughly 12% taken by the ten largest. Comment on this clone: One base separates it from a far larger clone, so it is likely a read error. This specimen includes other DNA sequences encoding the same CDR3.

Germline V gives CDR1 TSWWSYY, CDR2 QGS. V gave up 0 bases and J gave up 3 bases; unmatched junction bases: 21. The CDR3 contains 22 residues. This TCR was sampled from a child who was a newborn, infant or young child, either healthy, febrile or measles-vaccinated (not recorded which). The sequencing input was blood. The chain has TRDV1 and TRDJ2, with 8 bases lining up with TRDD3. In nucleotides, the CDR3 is TGTGCTCTTGGGGAACTCCCACTACAACTGGGGGTACCCTCTATTGTGACAGCACAACTCTTCTTT. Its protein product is CALGELPLQLGVPSIVTAQLFF.